This T cell receptor (beta chain) was observed in a study of regulatory T cells in long-lasting Graves disease. The time point here: newly diagnosed GD, antithyroid drugs for less than 3 months. PBMCs provided the RNA from which the TCR library was made. With iRepertoire HTBI primers and Arm-PCR of CDR3 regions, TCR beta libraries were built. TCRdb fed the multiplex PCR reads into MiXCR, producing one record per CDR3 protein. This table has fewer than 550,000 distinct CDR3 sequences, less than 20% appearing once. Germline V gives CDR1 SGHRS, CDR2 YFSETQ. The junction had 9 bases not matched to a gene; V was cut back by 0 bases and J by 6 bases. This CDR3 spans 16 amino acids. In its sample, this clonotype was seen many times. The data were also submitted as part of a second study, on T cells in Graves' hyperthyroidism and ophthalmopathy. That work states: Clonotypes that were expanded in thyroid above 0.001 mostly appeared in blood too.

V gene TRBV5-1 combines with J gene TRBJ2-1; 7 bases fit TRBD2. This TCR was recovered from a woman younger than 30 with Graves disease. The source material was peripheral blood mononuclear cells (PBMCs), sampled at new diagnosis, from a patient treated with antithyroid drugs. DNA for the CDR3: TGCGCCAGCAGCTTGGTCGGCGGGAGCATGGGCAATGAGCAGTTCTTC. It yields the protein CASSLVGGSMGNEQFF.